A single sample is the source of the 11 T cell receptor delta chains below, sequenced in a study of gamma-delta T cells after stem cell transplantation. TCRdb called clones from the RT-PCR reads again using CATT. The sample yields 2,000 to 3,000 delta-chain clones, more than 2.5% seen once. Sample: gamma-delta T cells. The receptors were sampled from a human donor. It is not recorded whose cells these are; they may come from a transplant donor.

Comments on this clone: TCRdb shows a much larger clone's protein in place of this DNA's translation, and the two differ at residue 3, likely through a read error; the protein shown is translated from the DNA. The chain combines TRDV2 with TRDJ1, with 11 bases identical to TRDD3. CDR1 GEAIGNYY and CDR2 EKD come from the germline V gene. The CDR3 has 16 residues. CDR3 nucleotide sequence: TGTGCCCGTGAGTCCCTACTGGGGGATAACACCGATAAACTCATCTTT. Translating it yields CARESLLGDNTDKLIF.

Note on this clone: Possible read error: a much larger clone is one base away. This specimen includes other DNA sequences encoding the same CDR3. The chain links TRDV2 to TRDJ1; weak D call: TRDD3 (5 bases). This CDR3 has 17 amino acids. Germline CDR1 GEAIGNYY, CDR2 EKD. CDR3 sequence reads: CACDTVRSGITQRKLIF. CDR3 nucleotides: TGCGCCTGTGACACCGTAAGAAGTGGGATCACGCAACGTAAACTCATCTTT.

This clone was seen a few times. The TCRdb protein, from a much larger clone, departs from this DNA's translation at residue 8, likely by read error; the protein shown derives from the DNA. The V gene is TRDV2, the J gene TRDJ1; D perhaps matches TRDD3 (5 bases). CDR3 size: 19 residues. Trimming shortened V by 3 bases and J by 0 bases, and 25 bases separated the two germline ends. Looked up from germline, CDR1 is GEAIGNYY and CDR2 is EKD. CDR3 sequence reads: CACDEVGNTEPDYTDKLIF. The CDR3 nucleotides read TGTGCCTGTGACGAGGTGGGGAATACGGAGCCAGATTACACCGATAAACTCATCTTT.

This clone was seen a few times. TCRdb has a much larger clone's protein, which differs at residue 6 from the translation of this DNA, likely because of a read error; what is shown is the protein translated from the DNA. The chain employs TRDV1 and TRDJ1; D is possibly TRDD3 (6 bases). The CDR3 is 15 amino acids. V gave up 4 bases and J gave up 5 bases, with 17 bases separating them. Germline CDR1 is TSWWSYY and CDR2 is QGS. Written as DNA, the CDR3 is TGTGCTCTTGGGGCTTCGGGGTGGGGGCCTGATAAACTCATCTTT. It specifies CALGASGWGPDKLIF.

This clone came up a few times. This likely came from a read error, as a far larger clone is one base away. The same CDR3 arises from other DNA sequences in this sample as well. This sequence joins TRDV2 and TRDJ1; tentative D call: TRDD3 (6 bases). CDR1 GEAIGNYY and CDR2 EKD come from the germline V gene. Trimming left V 1 base short and J 1 base short, with 18 bases between. The CDR3 consists of 17 residues. Here the CDR3 reads CACDTLLGDHLTDKLIF. The CDR3 DNA follows: TGTGCCTGTGACACATTACTAGGGGATCACCTCACCGATAAACTCATCTTT.

This clone was seen a handful of times. The chain links TRDV2 to TRDJ1, with 11 bases that match TRDD3. V shed 5 bases, J shed 3 bases, and the junction held 16 bases outside the gene matches. CDR1 and CDR2 (germline): GEAIGNYY, EKD. CDR3 length: 18 amino acids. The CDR3: CACVTIPTLGDTPDKLIF. As DNA, the CDR3 is TGTGCCTGTGTCACAATTCCTACGCTGGGGGATACTCCCGATAAACTCATCTTT.

The table lists this clone with a few counts. The TCRdb protein comes from a much larger clone and disagrees with this DNA's translation at residue 10, likely due to a read error; the protein given here is derived from the DNA. The chain is built from TRDV2 and TRDJ3; maybe TRDD3 (5 bases). The CDR3 is 18 amino acids. The germline V gene encodes CDR1 GEAIGNYY and CDR2 EKD. V gave up 0 bases and J gave up 2 bases, with 13 bases separating them. The CDR3 DNA sequence: TGTGCCTGTGACACCGTGAGGATAAGTCCCTGGGACACCCGACAGATGTTTTTC. As protein: CACDTVRISPWDTRQMFF.

Of note for this clone: This sequence may be a read error, since a much larger clone differs from it by one base. The V call is TRDV1, the J call TRDJ2, with 11 nucleotides matching TRDD3. The CDR3 is 27 amino acids. V lost 3 bases and J lost 0; bases outside the gene matches: 33. Germline V gives CDR1 TSWWSYY, CDR2 QGS. CDR3 amino acids: CALGEVGDSYWGIGVLATPTLTAQLFF. CDR3 sequence (DNA): TGTGCTCTTGGGGAGGTAGGGGATTCGTACTGGGGGATAGGGGTCCTCGCTACCCCAACTTTGACAGCACAACTCTTCTTT.

The chain couples TRDV2 to TRDJ1, with 9 nucleotides matching TRDD3. The CDR3 runs to 16 residues. Germline assignment: CDR1 GEAIGNYY and CDR2 EKD. J lost 0 bases, V lost 3 bases, and 7 bases had no gene match. The chain's CDR3 is CACDPLTGGDTDKLIF. The CDR3 nucleotides read TGTGCCTGTGACCCCCTTACTGGGGGAGACACCGATAAACTCATCTTT.

Points on this clone: A far more abundant clone sits one base away, making this likely a read error. In the same sample, other DNA sequences code for this CDR3. V and J are TRDV2 and TRDJ1; 12 nucleotides align to TRDD3. The CDR3 covers 19 residues. Germline-derived CDR1 and CDR2 are GEAIGNYY and EKD. J lost 5 bases, V lost 0 bases, and 15 bases had no gene match. DNA for the CDR3: TGTGCCTGTGACACCGCCAGTACTGGGGGATACCCTTACCGAGATAAACTCATCTTT. This codes for CACDTASTGGYPYRDKLIF.

Points on this clone: Given a far larger clone just one base away, this is likely a sequencing read error. The same CDR3 can be traced to other DNA sequences in this sample. CDR3 sequence: CACDRLLGEPDTDKLIF. The CDR3, as DNA: TGTGCCTGTGACCGCTTACTGGGGGAGCCTGACACCGATAAACTCATCTTT. This sequence joins TRDV2 and TRDJ1, with 9 bases that match TRDD3. CDR3 length: 17 residues. The J segment lost 0 bases and the V segment lost 3 bases, leaving 10 bases of the junction unmatched. Germline-derived CDR1 and CDR2 are GEAIGNYY and EKD.